This T cell receptor (beta chain) emerged from a study of cytomegalovirus exposure and HLA in healthy donors. On the study more broadly: Sequencing of 150 million to 200 million T cells in an earlier analysis found around 100 million unique TCR beta sequences. General study findings and limits: Among TCR beta chains, those listed as cytomegalovirus-associated numbered about 160.

The CDR3 consists of 15 residues. Germline V lookup: CDR1 SGHDT, CDR2 YYEEEE. With 0 bases clipped from V and 10 bases from J, the junction kept 10 bases outside the gene matches. For this clone: Its antigen is not known.

PCR amplification relied on 60 Vbeta primers (plus 13 Jbeta primers). Repertoires were generated with immunoSEQ multiplex PCR, while TCRdb's copy carries only in-frame clones and drops some. Of about 200,000 clones in the sample, approximately 86% were seen once. The V gene is TRBV5-6, the J gene TRBJ1-2; TRBD1 matches at 9 bases. The sample was PBMCs. This receptor was taken from a woman between 25 and 40 years old in good health and CMV-seronegative. CDR3 in DNA: TGTGCCAGCAGCTTGGTTGCTGGGACAGGGAAAGTCTACACCTTC. Translating gives CASSLVAGTGKVYTF. Full variable domain (outside the CDR3, taken from reference TRBV5-6 and TRBJ1-2): DAGVTQSPTHLIKTRGQQVTLRCSPKSGHDTVSWYQQALGQGPQFIFQYYEEEERQRGNFPDRFSGHQFPNYSSELNVNALLLGDSALYLCASSLVAGTGKVYTFGSGTRLTVV.